The 11 T cell receptor beta chains below all came from one sample that was sequenced in a study of early T cells in non-severe SARS-CoV-2 infection. TCRdb itself ran the 5' RACE reads through MiXCR, one entry per CDR3 protein. Of approximately 120,000 distinct CDR3 sequences listed, more than 12% were seen once; the top ten hold about a fifth. Sample: whole blood. These receptors were collected from an adult who was a healthcare worker with PCR-confirmed SARS-CoV-2 infection or an uninfected control (not recorded which).

This chain joins TRBV3-1 and TRBJ2-7, with D perhaps assigned TRBD1 or TRBD2 (5 bases each). In germline, CDR1 is LGHDT, CDR2 YNNKEL (reference sequence). Trimming removed 1 base from V and 11 bases from J, with 21 bases in between. This CDR3 region has 15 residues. CDR3 coding DNA: TGTGCCAGCAGCCAAGGAGTGGGGGTCATACGGAAGAAGTACTTC. It codes for CASSQGVGVIRKKYF.

This clonotype was counted between two and nine times. This rearrangement joins TRBV25-1 to TRBJ1-6; maybe TRBD1 (6 bases). The germline V and J ends were trimmed by 6 bases and 7 bases, with 10 bases remaining between them. The CDR3 covers 13 residues. Germline V CDR1 and CDR2: MGHDK, SYGVNS. CDR3 bases: TGTGCCAGCAGGGACAGCCCCAATTCACCCCTCCACTTT. Translated, it gives CASRDSPNSPLHF.

The chain's CDR3 is CAVSMGYGYTF. The CDR3 DNA reads TGTGCCGTATCCATGGGGTATGGCTACACCTTC. The V call is TRBV12-3 or TRBV12-4, the J call TRBJ1-2; no firm D call. Trimming took off 11 bases at V and 5 bases at J, with 12 bases between the two ends. The CDR3 covers 11 residues.

This clonotype was detected ten times or more. The CDR3 DNA is TGTGCCAGCAGCCCCGATCCGCGGTCAGATACGCAGTATTTT. It codes for CASSPDPRSDTQYF. The chain is built from TRBV7-3 and TRBJ2-3, with D hard to call. Between the trimmed V and J ends, which lost 5 bases and 4 bases, there was a span of 13 bases. The CDR3 sequence is 14 residues long. Germline V gene lookup returns CDR1 SGHTA and CDR2 FQGTGA. The whole variable domain, remainder taken from reference TRBV7-3 and TRBJ2-3, is GAGVSQTPSNKVTEKGKYVELRCDPISGHTALYWYRQSLGQGPEFLIYFQGTGAADDSGLPNDRFFAVRPEGSVSTLKIQRTERGDSAVYLCASSPDPRSDTQYFGPGTRLTVL.

This clonotype appeared many times. The chain is built from TRBV4-1 and TRBJ2-1; no definite D call. CDR3 size: 13 residues. CDR1 and CDR2 from the germline V gene are MGHRA and YSYEKL. The V end lost 0 bases, the J end lost 3 bases, and 3 bases lay between the germline ends. The CDR3 DNA reads as TGCGCCAGCAGCCAAGATATCTACAATGAGCAGTTCTTC. This gives the protein CASSQDIYNEQFF.

The chain employs TRBV14 and TRBJ2-1; the D is unclear. Germline CDR1 is SGHDN and CDR2 is FVKESK. The germline V and J ends were trimmed by 3 bases and 9 bases, with 9 bases remaining between them. CDR3 length equals 12 residues. The CDR3 sequence is CASSQVWGEQFF. For the CDR3, the DNA is TGTGCCAGCAGCCAGGTGTGGGGTGAGCAGTTCTTC.

V gene TRBV7-9 combines with J gene TRBJ1-4; 10 bases agree with TRBD1. The CDR3 loop spans 15 amino acids. Germline V lookup: CDR1 SEHNR, CDR2 FQNEAQ (reference sequence). With V trimmed by 3 bases and J by 7 bases, 5 bases remained unmatched. CDR3 protein: CASSFGGTGVEKLFF. Here the CDR3 DNA reads TGTGCCAGCAGCTTCGGCGGGACAGGGGTTGAAAAACTGTTTTTT.

This chain uses TRBV23-1 with TRBJ1-4, with no clear D. TRBV23-1 is marked as an open reading frame, function uncertain. V lost 8 bases and J 0 bases, leaving 10 bases between the germline ends. This CDR3 comprises 14 residues. CDR3 residues: CASPSGATNEKLFF. CDR3 in DNA: TGCGCCAGCCCGAGTGGGGCAACTAATGAAAAACTGTTTTTT.

This clonotype has ten or more counts. The chain carries TRBV7-9 and TRBJ2-5, with 9 bases aligning to TRBD1. Unmatched junction bases numbered 12, after V lost 8 bases and J lost 5 bases. Looked up from germline, CDR1 is SEHNR and CDR2 is FQNEAQ (reference sequence). There are 15 residues in the CDR3. CDR3 bases: TGTGCCAGCCTTCGTGCGGGACAGGGTTCCGAGACCCAGTACTTC. It yields the protein CASLRAGQGSETQYF.

This clonotype occurred many times. This chain joins TRBV7-8 and TRBJ2-4; a weak D match, TRBD1 (6 bases). The V end lost 0 bases, the J end lost 9 bases, and 18 bases lay between the germline ends. This CDR3 is built from 16 residues. The germline V gene has CDR1 SGHVS and CDR2 FQNEAQ. CDR3 sequence reads: CASSLARSRGEAIQYF. As DNA, the CDR3 is TGTGCCAGCAGCTTAGCGCGGAGCAGGGGCGAGGCCATTCAGTACTTC. The variable domain in full, with the rest retrieved from reference TRBV7-8 and TRBJ2-4, is GAGVSQSPRYKVAKRGQDVALRCDPISGHVSLFWYQQALGQGPEFLTYFQNEAQLDKSGLPSDRFFAERPEGSVSTLKIQRTQQEDSAVYLCASSLARSRGEAIQYFGAGTRLSVL.

This clonotype was counted a few times. The chain carries TRBV5-1 and TRBJ2-3, with D perhaps assigned TRBD1 or TRBD2 (6 bases each). Germline CDR1 SGHRS, CDR2 YFSETQ. Trimming removed 1 base at V and 4 bases at J, with 10 bases between. CDR3 size: 14 residues. The CDR3 bases are TGCGCCAGCAGCTTGCCGGGGGCGTCAGATACGCAGTATTTT. Protein product: CASSLPGASDTQYF.